This T cell receptor beta chain was obtained from a study of tumor-infiltrating lymphocytes in primary liver carcinoma. Across the whole study: Each sample had roughly 3.5 to 8 million productive TCRbeta reads regardless of tissue type.

In its sample, this clonotype was seen once. Joint extraction of RNA and DNA used about 17-30 mg of bulk tissue that was unsorted. Tumor regions sampled: superior, inferior, left, right poles, and centre. More than 75% viable tumor cells made up every tumor sample. The CDR3 runs to 22 residues. Germline V gene data show CDR1 as SGHAT and CDR2 as FQNNGV. Trimming cost V 5 bases and J 9 bases; bases outside gene matches: 34. cDNA specific to TCR beta was made from 500 ng of total RNA, with a constant-region primer employed for priming. Libraries covering TCR beta were generated through three nested multiplex PCR rounds (using a slightly modified ARM-PCR). TRBV1-TRBV30 forward primers paired with a C-beta reverse primer drove the first two PCR rounds, ten to eleven cycles each. Using its own MiXCR run on the multiplex PCR reads, TCRdb lists one record per CDR3 protein. The sample has 40,000 to 60,000 distinct CDR3 sequences, 60% to 75% seen once.

The gene calls are TRBV11-2 and TRBJ2-1; 7 nucleotides agree with TRBD1. Material for sequencing was liver tumor tissue from sampling region 3. Subset in this sample: tumor region T3, left-lateral pole. This clonotype was obtained from a man aged 35-49 years with primary liver carcinoma and hepatitis B virus infection. In DNA, the CDR3 is TGTGCCAGCAGCCTCACCTACAGGGGTCCCGTGAAACGGGTTCGCTCCTACGTTGAGCAGTTCTTC. Translating gives CASSLTYRGPVKRVRSYVEQFF.